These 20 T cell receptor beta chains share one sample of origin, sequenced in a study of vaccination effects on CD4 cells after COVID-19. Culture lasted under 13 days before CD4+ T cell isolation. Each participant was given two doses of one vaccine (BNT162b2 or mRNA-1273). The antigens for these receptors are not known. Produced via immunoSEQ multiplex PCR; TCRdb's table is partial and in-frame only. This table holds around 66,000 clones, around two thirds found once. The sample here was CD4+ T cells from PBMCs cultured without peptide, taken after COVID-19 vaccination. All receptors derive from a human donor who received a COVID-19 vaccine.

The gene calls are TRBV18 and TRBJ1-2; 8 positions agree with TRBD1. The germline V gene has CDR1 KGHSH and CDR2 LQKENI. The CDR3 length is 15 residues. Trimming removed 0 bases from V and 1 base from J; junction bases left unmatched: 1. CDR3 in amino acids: CASSPPQGVNYGYTF. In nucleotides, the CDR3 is TGTGCCAGCTCACCACCACAGGGGGTTAACTATGGCTACACCTTC.

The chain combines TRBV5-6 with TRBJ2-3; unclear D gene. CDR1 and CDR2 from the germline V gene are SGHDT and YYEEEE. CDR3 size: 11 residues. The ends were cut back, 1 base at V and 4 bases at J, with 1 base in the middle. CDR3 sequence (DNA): TGTGCCAGCAGCTTGTCAGATACGCAGTATTTT. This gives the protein CASSLSDTQYF.

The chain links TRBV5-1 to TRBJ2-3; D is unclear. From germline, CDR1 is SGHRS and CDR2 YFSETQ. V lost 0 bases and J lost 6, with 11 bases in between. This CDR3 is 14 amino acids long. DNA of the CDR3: TGCGCCAGCAGCTTGGTACCGAGGACGGATACGCAGTATTTT. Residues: CASSLVPRTDTQYF.

The CDR3 DNA reads TGCAGCGCTGGGAAGAATGAAAAACTGTTTTTT. It is translated as CSAGKNEKLFF. The rearrangement joins TRBV29-1 to TRBJ1-4; D is undetermined. Trimming left V 7 bases short and J 5 bases short, with 8 bases between. There are 11 residues in the CDR3. Germline V gene data show CDR1 as SQVTM and CDR2 as ANQGSEA. Full variable domain (rest looked up from reference TRBV29-1 and TRBJ1-4): SAVISQKPSRDICQRGTSLTIQCQVDSQVTMMFWYRQQPGQSLTLIATANQGSEATYESGFVIDKFPISRPNLTFSTLTVSNMSPEDSSIYLCSAGKNEKLFFGSGTQLSVL.

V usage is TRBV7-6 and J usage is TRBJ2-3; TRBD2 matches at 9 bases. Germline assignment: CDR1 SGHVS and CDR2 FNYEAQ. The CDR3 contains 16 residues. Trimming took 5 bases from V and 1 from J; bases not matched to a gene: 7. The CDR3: CASSRLIAGGTDTQYF. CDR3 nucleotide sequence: TGTGCCAGCAGCCGACTAATAGCGGGGGGCACAGATACGCAGTATTTT.

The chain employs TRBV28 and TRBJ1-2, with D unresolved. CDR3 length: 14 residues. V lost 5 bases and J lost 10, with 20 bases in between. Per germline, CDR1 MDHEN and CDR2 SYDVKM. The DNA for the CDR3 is TGTGCCAGCAGTCCACCGACTACCCCCTTTGACTACACCTTC. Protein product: CASSPPTTPFDYTF.

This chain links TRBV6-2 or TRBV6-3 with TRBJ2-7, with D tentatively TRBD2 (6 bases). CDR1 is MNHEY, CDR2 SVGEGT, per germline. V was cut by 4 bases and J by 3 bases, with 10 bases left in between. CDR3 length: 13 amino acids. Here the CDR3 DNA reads TGTGCCAGCAGTTTGACTAGTGACTACGAGCAGTACGTC. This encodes CASSLTSDYEQYV.

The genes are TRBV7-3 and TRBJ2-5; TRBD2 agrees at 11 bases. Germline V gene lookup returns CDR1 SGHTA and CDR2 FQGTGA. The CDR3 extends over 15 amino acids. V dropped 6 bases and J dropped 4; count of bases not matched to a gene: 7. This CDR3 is CASSYSGGAGETQYF. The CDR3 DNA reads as TGTGCCAGCAGTTATAGCGGGGGGGCCGGAGAGACCCAGTACTTC.

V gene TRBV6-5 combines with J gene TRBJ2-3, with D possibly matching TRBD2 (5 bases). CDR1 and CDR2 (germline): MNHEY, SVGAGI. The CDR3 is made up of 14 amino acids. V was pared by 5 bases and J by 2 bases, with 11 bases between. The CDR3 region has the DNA TGTGCCAGCAGTCCTGGACTTCCCACAGATACGCAGTATTTT. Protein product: CASSPGLPTDTQYF.

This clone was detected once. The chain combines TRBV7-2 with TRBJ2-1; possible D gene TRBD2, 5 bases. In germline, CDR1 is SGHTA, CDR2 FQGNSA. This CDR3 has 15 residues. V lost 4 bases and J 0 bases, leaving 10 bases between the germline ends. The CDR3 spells CASSSGINSYNEQFF. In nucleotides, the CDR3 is TGTGCCAGCAGCTCCGGGATTAACTCCTACAATGAGCAGTTCTTC.

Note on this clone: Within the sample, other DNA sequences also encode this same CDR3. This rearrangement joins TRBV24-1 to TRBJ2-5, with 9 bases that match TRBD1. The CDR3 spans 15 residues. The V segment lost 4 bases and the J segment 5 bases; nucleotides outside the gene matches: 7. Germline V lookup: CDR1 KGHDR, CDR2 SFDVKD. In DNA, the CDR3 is TGTGCCACCAGTGACCTACAGGGGGCGGGGGAGACCCAGTACTTC. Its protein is CATSDLQGAGETQYF.

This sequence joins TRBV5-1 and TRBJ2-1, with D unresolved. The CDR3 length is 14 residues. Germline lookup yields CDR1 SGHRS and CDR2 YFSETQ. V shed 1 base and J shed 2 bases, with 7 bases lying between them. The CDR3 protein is CASSLRSPYNEQFF. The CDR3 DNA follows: TGCGCCAGCAGCTTGAGGTCCCCCTACAATGAGCAGTTCTTC. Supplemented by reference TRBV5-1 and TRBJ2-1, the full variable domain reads KAGVTQTPRYLIKTRGQQVTLSCSPISGHRSVSWYQQTPGQGLQFLFEYFSETQRNKGNFPGRFSGRQFSNSRSEMNVSTLELGDSALYLCASSLRSPYNEQFFGPGTRLTVL.

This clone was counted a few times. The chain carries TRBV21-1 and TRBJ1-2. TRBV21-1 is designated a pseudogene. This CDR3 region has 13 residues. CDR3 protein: CATSKRGISGYTF. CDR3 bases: TGTGCCACTTCTAAGAGGGGAATAAGTGGCTACACCTTC.

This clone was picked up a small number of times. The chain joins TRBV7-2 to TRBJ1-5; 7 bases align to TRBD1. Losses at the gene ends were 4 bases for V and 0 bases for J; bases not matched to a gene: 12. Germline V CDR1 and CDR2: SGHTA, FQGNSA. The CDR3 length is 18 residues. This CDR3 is CASSSRVGGPNSNQPQHF. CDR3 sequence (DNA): TGTGCCAGCAGCTCCCGTGTAGGGGGCCCTAATAGCAATCAGCCCCAGCATTTT.

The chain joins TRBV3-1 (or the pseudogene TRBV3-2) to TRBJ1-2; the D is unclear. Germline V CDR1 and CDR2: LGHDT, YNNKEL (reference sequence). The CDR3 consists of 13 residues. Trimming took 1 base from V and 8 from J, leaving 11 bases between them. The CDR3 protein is CASSQGKKQGYTF. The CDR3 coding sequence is TGTGCCAGCAGCCAAGGAAAAAAACAGGGCTACACCTTC.

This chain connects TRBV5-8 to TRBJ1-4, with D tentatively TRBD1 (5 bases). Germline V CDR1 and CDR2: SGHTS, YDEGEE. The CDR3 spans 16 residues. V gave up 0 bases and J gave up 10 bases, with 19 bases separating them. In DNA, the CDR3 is TGTGCCAGCAGCTTGGCCGGGACTTACGCAAGGGGAAAACTGTTTTTT. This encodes CASSLAGTYARGKLFF.

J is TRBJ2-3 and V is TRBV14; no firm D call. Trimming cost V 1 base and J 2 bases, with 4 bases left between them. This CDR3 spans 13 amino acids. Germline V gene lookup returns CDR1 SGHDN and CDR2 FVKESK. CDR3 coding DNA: TGTGCCAGCAGCCAAGCCCCCACAGATACGCAGTATTTT. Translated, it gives CASSQAPTDTQYF.

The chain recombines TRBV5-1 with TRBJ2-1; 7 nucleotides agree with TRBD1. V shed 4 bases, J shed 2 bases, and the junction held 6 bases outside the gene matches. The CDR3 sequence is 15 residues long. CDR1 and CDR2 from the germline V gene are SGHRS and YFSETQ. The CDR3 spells CASSTRQGTYNEQFF. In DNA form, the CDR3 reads TGCGCCAGCAGCACGCGACAGGGAACCTACAATGAGCAGTTCTTC. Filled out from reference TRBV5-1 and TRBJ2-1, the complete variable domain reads KAGVTQTPRYLIKTRGQQVTLSCSPISGHRSVSWYQQTPGQGLQFLFEYFSETQRNKGNFPGRFSGRQFSNSRSEMNVSTLELGDSALYLCASSTRQGTYNEQFFGPGTRLTVL.

CDR3 in DNA: TGTGCCAGCAGCTTTCGACAGGGGAGCGAGCAGTACGTC. It is translated as CASSFRQGSEQYV. This chain uses TRBV7-2 with TRBJ2-7; 8 bases are shared with TRBD1. The CDR3 extends over 13 amino acids. Germline V gives CDR1 SGHTA, CDR2 FQGNSA. After removal of 3 bases from V and 6 bases from J, the junction contained 4 bases not matched to a gene.

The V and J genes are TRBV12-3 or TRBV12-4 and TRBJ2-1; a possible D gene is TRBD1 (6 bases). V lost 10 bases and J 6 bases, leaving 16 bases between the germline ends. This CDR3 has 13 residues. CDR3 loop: CATSRGIGNEQFF. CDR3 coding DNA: TGTGCCACCTCTAGGGGGATAGGCAATGAGCAGTTCTTC.